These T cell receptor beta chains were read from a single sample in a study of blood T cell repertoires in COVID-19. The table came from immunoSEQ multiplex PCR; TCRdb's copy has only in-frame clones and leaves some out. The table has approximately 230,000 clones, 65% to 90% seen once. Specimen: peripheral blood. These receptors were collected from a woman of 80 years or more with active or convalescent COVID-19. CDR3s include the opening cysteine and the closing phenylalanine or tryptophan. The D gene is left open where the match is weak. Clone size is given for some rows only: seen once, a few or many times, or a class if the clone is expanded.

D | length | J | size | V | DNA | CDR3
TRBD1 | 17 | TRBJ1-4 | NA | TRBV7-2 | TGTGCCAGCAGCTTAGGGGACAGCGGTCTTACAAATGAAAAACTGTTTTTT | CASSLGDSGLTNEKLFF
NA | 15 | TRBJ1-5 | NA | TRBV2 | TGTGCCAGCAGTGAACCGCGGGGGATCCATCAGCCCCAGCATTTT | CASSEPRGIHQPQHF
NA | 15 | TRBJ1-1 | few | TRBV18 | TGTGCCAGCTCCGGACTAAGGAAGGGGAACACTGAAGCTTTCTTT | CASSGLRKGNTEAFF
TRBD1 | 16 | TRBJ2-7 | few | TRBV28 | TGTGCCAGCGCCCGTTTAGGTGGGACAGGGGCCTACGAGCAGTACTTC | CASARLGGTGAYEQYF
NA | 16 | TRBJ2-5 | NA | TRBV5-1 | TGCGCCAGCAGCTTGGCCGGGGATGAGTACCAAGAGACCCAGTACTTC | CASSLAGDEYQETQYF
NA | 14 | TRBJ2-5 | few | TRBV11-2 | TGTGCCAGCAGCCCAGGACTGGACCAAGAGACCCAGTACTTC | CASSPGLDQETQYF
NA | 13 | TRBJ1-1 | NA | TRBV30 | TGTGCCTGGAGCCCCCAGGGGAGCACTGAAGCTTTCTTT | CAWSPQGSTEAFF
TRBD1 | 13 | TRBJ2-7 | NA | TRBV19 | TGTGCCACCCGACAGGGGTTAATCTACGAGCAGTACTTC | CATRQGLIYEQYF
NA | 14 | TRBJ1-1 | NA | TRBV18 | TGTGCCAGCTCACCACAGGGGTTTGACACTGAAGCTTTCTTT | CASSPQGFDTEAFF
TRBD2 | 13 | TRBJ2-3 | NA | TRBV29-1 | TGCAGCGTGGGGGACTACAGATTAGATACGCAGTATTTT | CSVGDYRLDTQYF
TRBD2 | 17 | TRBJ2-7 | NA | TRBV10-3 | TGTGCCATCAGTGAGTCTCTAGCGGGAGCTAACTCCTACGAGCAGTACTTC | CAISESLAGANSYEQYF
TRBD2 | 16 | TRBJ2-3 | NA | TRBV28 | TGTGCCAGCAGTTTAGCTGGGACTAGCGTCACAGATACGCAGTATTTT | CASSLAGTSVTDTQYF
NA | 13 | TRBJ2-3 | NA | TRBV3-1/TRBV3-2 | TGTGCCAGCAGCCGGTCGATGGAGAATACGCAGTATTTT | CASSRSMENTQYF
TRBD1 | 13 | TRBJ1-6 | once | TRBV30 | TGTGCCGGCGACAGGGGAAGCGCTTCACCCCTCCACTTT | CAGDRGSASPLHF